The entry below describes one T cell receptor beta chain. Its antigen is unidentified. This specimen comes from a study of Ad26.COV2.S vaccination and SARS-CoV-2 variants. About the research overall: Participant was drawn from the COV1001 Ad26.COV2.S trial arm. Intramuscular Ad26.COV2.S at 5x10^10 or 1x10^11 viral particles.

Germline assignment: CDR1 SGHTA and CDR2 FQGTGA. The CDR3 runs 18 residues. Trimming took 1 base from V and 13 from J, leaving 28 bases between them. Measured with immunoSEQ multiplex PCR; TCRdb has only the in-frame clones, and not every one. The data show around 270,000 clones, roughly 87% seen once. The treatment here: 15 to 20 received Ad26.COV2.S at low or high dose, single or two shots; roughly five received placebo; per-sample allocation not given. After the first vaccine or placebo injection, samples were drawn on day 63. Within Boston, the person who donated was an adult of 18-55 years. Study-wide results and caveats: Substantial breadth in spike-specific CD8+ and CD4+ T cell responses was reportedly seen after vaccination.

The receptor was isolated from a person between 18 and 65 years old who received the Ad26.COV2.S COVID-19 vaccine or a placebo. This chain links TRBV7-3 with TRBJ1-4; a weak D match, TRBD1 (5 bases). Specimen: peripheral blood, collected in a trial of Ad26.COV2.S vaccine versus placebo. CDR3 sequence: CASSLKGVDDESLKGLFF. For the CDR3, the DNA is TGTGCCAGCAGCTTAAAAGGGGTGGATGATGAAAGCCTGAAAGGACTGTTTTTT.